The 29 T cell receptor beta chains reported below all come from one sample, sequenced in a study of circulating and synovial CD4+ cells in juvenile arthritis. Data came from immunoSEQ multiplex PCR; TCRdb stores just in-frame clones and leaves some out. The table records about 33,000 clones, 90% to 95% of them present only once. The sequenced sample was CD4+ T cells from blood. The receptors here all came from a human donor with juvenile idiopathic arthritis.

The rearrangement uses TRBV5-1 and TRBJ2-1, with TRBD2 as a possible D gene (6 bases). V was trimmed by 1 base and J by 5 bases, leaving 10 bases between them. There are 14 residues in the CDR3. CDR1 and CDR2 from the germline V gene are SGHRS and YFSETQ. CDR3 region: CASSLNSGHNEQFF. CDR3 coding DNA: TGCGCCAGCAGCTTGAATAGCGGACACAATGAGCAGTTCTTC. Full variable domain (missing parts from reference TRBV5-1 and TRBJ2-1): KAGVTQTPRYLIKTRGQQVTLSCSPISGHRSVSWYQQTPGQGLQFLFEYFSETQRNKGNFPGRFSGRQFSNSRSEMNVSTLELGDSALYLCASSLNSGHNEQFFGPGTRLTVL.

About this clone itself: A junction end diverges from the germline sequence, so it may reflect a read error. Other DNA sequences in this sample translate to the same CDR3. The V call is TRBV7-2, the J call TRBJ1-6; 12 bases are a match to TRBD1. Germline assignment: CDR1 SGHTA and CDR2 FQGNSA. The CDR3 totals 18 residues. The CDR3 DNA is TGTGCCAGCGGAACCGGGACAGGGGGCGTAGGGGATAATTCCCCCCTCCACTTT. Translated, it gives CASGTGTGGVGDNSPLHF.

A single count supports this clone. The J gene is TRBJ1-2, the V gene TRBV2; 7 bases fit TRBD1. This CDR3 has 18 residues. V lost 8 bases, J lost 8 bases, and 26 bases stayed unmatched. Germline assignment: CDR1 SNHLY and CDR2 FYNNEI. As DNA, the CDR3 is TGTGCCAGCGGAGGCGGACCCGGGACAGCCCGCTTGACTAAAGGCTACACCTTC. This sequence encodes CASGGGPGTARLTKGYTF. The whole variable domain, remainder taken from reference TRBV2 and TRBJ1-2, is EPEVTQTPSHQVTQMGQEVILRCVPISNHLYFYWYRQILGQKVEFLVSFYNNEISEKSEIFDDQFSVERPDGSNFTLKIRSTKLEDSAMYFCASGGGPGTARLTKGYTFGSGTRLTVV.

A few counts support this clone. The chain is built from TRBV4-1 and TRBJ1-3; D is unclear. The V end lost 0 bases, the J end lost 4 bases, and 19 bases lay between the germline ends. CDR3 length: 18 residues. Germline CDR1 is MGHRA and CDR2 is YSYEKL. In DNA form, the CDR3 reads TGCGCCAGCAGCCAAGATCAGTTACAGACCTTAATCGGAAACACCATATATTTT. This translates into CASSQDQLQTLIGNTIYF.

This chain joins TRBV5-8 and TRBJ1-5; D is possibly TRBD1 (6 bases). CDR3 size: 14 residues. The germline V and J ends were trimmed by 5 bases and 2 bases, with 11 bases remaining between them. Per germline, CDR1 SGHTS and CDR2 YDEGEE. CDR3 bases: TGTGCCAGCAGTTCCCGACAGGGCAATCAGCCCCAGCATTTT. It encodes CASSSRQGNQPQHF.

V and J are TRBV10-2 and TRBJ2-5, with 7 bases that match TRBD2. The J call is uncertain, as TRBJ2-7 better fits the DNA end. Looked up from germline, CDR1 is WSHSY and CDR2 is SAAADI. The CDR3 contains 15 residues. In nucleotides, the CDR3 is TGCGCCAGCAGTGAAAAGCGGGGAGCCCCCCTCGAGCAGTACTTC. Its translation is CASSEKRGAPLEQYF.

The chain carries TRBV7-9 and TRBJ2-7, with D unclear. Trimming left V 5 bases short and J 2 bases short, with 7 bases between. Germline V gene lookup returns CDR1 SEHNR and CDR2 FQNEAQ (reference sequence). CDR3 length: 12 amino acids. CDR3 nucleotide sequence: TGTGCCAGCAGCCCCAGCGCCTACGAGCAGTACTTC. It translates to CASSPSAYEQYF.

The V and J genes are TRBV4-1 and TRBJ2-1; TRBD2 matches at 7 bases. V lost 2 bases and J lost 7; bases outside the gene matches: 8. In germline, CDR1 is MGHRA, CDR2 YSYEKL. CDR3 size: 15 residues. In DNA form, the CDR3 reads TGCGCCAGCAGCCAATGGCGGGAGATCCAAAATGAGCAGTTCTTC. It yields the protein CASSQWREIQNEQFF.

V is TRBV14 and J is TRBJ2-7; D perhaps matches TRBD2 (6 bases). Germline CDR1 is SGHDN and CDR2 is FVKESK. Trimming removed 2 bases from V and 6 bases from J, with 11 bases in between. The CDR3 sequence is 13 residues long. This chain's CDR3 is CASSQLAYGEQYF. The CDR3 coding sequence is TGTGCCAGCAGCCAACTAGCGTACGGCGAGCAGTACTTC.

The chain couples TRBV18 to TRBJ2-7, with TRBD1 matching over 9 bases. This CDR3 contains 15 residues. Germline CDR1 is KGHSH and CDR2 is LQKENI. After removal of 4 bases from V and 3 bases from J, the junction contained 7 bases not matched to a gene. CDR3 loop: CASSRTGTGNYEQYF. DNA for the CDR3: TGTGCCAGCTCACGAACCGGGACAGGGAACTACGAGCAGTACTTC.

V gene TRBV19 combines with J gene TRBJ2-7; 11 bases map to TRBD1. Trimming at V came to 7 bases and at J to 2 bases, leaving 7 bases not matched to a gene. The CDR3 spans 15 residues. CDR1 LNHDA and CDR2 SQIVND come from the germline V gene (reference sequence). The CDR3 nucleotides read TGTGCCAGTAAGGATCCGGGACAGGGGGCCTACGAGCAGTACTTC. Translation: CASKDPGQGAYEQYF.

V usage is TRBV2 and J usage is TRBJ1-1; the D is unclear. V gave up 2 bases and J gave up 1 base, with 8 bases separating them. The length of the CDR3 is 14 residues. The germline gives CDR1 SNHLY, CDR2 FYNNEI. The CDR3 sequence is CASSERRENTEAFF. The CDR3 nucleotides are TGTGCCAGCAGTGAACGGCGGGAGAACACTGAAGCTTTCTTT.

The genes are TRBV10-3 and TRBJ1-5, with D perhaps TRBD1 (6 bases). Trimming removed 3 bases from V and 1 base from J, with 7 bases in between. Germline CDR1 ENHRY, CDR2 SYGVKD. The CDR3 runs 14 residues. For the CDR3, the DNA is TGTGCCATCAGTGACAGGGGCAGCAATCAGCCCCAGCATTTT. Protein sequence: CAISDRGSNQPQHF.

The V and J genes are TRBV19 and TRBJ2-1, with D possibly matching TRBD2 (5 bases). The CDR3 loop spans 14 amino acids. The germline V and J ends were trimmed by 5 bases and 6 bases, with 14 bases remaining between them. The germline V gene has CDR1 LNHDA and CDR2 SQIVND (reference sequence). The CDR3 spells CASSPDYGPNEQFF. Here the CDR3 DNA reads TGTGCCAGTAGTCCCGACTACGGTCCCAATGAGCAGTTCTTC.

This chain joins TRBV7-8 and TRBJ2-1; D perhaps matches TRBD2 (5 bases). The CDR3 length is 16 residues. Germline V gene data show CDR1 as SGHVS and CDR2 as FQNEAQ. Trimming took off 4 bases at V and 0 bases at J, with 13 bases between the two ends. The CDR3 DNA is TGTGCCAGCAGCTACCCTAGCCGGAGCTCCTACAATGAGCAGTTCTTC. It encodes CASSYPSRSSYNEQFF.

The V call is TRBV7-8, the J call TRBJ2-5; 14 bases match TRBD2. Germline-derived CDR1 and CDR2 are SGHVS and FQNEAQ. There are 17 residues in the CDR3. The junction had 10 bases not matched to a gene; V was cut back by 5 bases and J by 5 bases. CDR3 coding DNA: TGTGCCAGCAGCCCACCTACCGGGACTAGCGGGAGTGAGACCCAGTACTTC. Translation gives CASSPPTGTSGSETQYF. Drawing the rest from reference TRBV7-8 and TRBJ2-5, the complete variable domain is GAGVSQSPRYKVAKRGQDVALRCDPISGHVSLFWYQQALGQGPEFLTYFQNEAQLDKSGLPSDRFFAERPEGSVSTLKIQRTQQEDSAVYLCASSPPTGTSGSETQYFGPGTRLLVL.

The V gene is TRBV11-1, the J gene TRBJ2-4; the D is unclear. CDR1 is SGHAT and CDR2 is FQDESV in the germline V gene (reference sequence). The CDR3 runs to 17 residues. V was trimmed by 2 bases and J by 0 bases, leaving 14 bases between them. Written as DNA, the CDR3 is TGTGCCAGCAGCTTACGTTACAGCCCTCTAGCCAAAAACATTCAGTACTTC. Residues: CASSLRYSPLAKNIQYF.

The rearrangement uses TRBV6-6 and TRBJ2-7, with D possibly TRBD2 on 6 matching bases. In germline, CDR1 is MNHNY, CDR2 SVGAGI (reference sequence). V lost 5 bases and J lost 0, with 11 bases in between. The CDR3 is 14 amino acids. The CDR3 sequence: CASSRDSFSYEQYF. CDR3 bases: TGTGCCAGCAGTAGGGACTCGTTCTCCTACGAGCAGTACTTC.

The CDR3 loop reads CASSRRQIRTNEKLFF. For the CDR3, the DNA is TGTGCCAGCAGCCGCCGACAGATTAGGACTAATGAAAAACTGTTTTTT. This rearrangement joins TRBV11-2 to TRBJ1-4, with D tentatively TRBD1 (5 bases). CDR1 and CDR2 (germline): SGHAT, FQNNGV. The V end lost 5 bases, the J end lost 2 bases, and 15 bases lay between the germline ends. CDR3 size: 16 residues.

In this sample, this clone turned up once. The chain links TRBV7-2 to TRBJ1-3; 11 positions match TRBD1. This CDR3 spans 16 amino acids. Per germline, CDR1 SGHTA and CDR2 FQGNSA. The ends lost 5 bases at V and 7 bases at J; junction bases unmatched: 10. The CDR3 DNA follows: TGTGCCAGCAGCACCGGACAGGGGGCGACCCAGAACACCATATATTTT. Amino acid sequence: CASSTGQGATQNTIYF.

The V gene is TRBV7-8, the J gene TRBJ2-3; 10 bases line up with TRBD2. CDR1 and CDR2 (germline): SGHVS, FQNEAQ. V shed 5 bases, J shed 1 base, and the junction held 6 bases outside the gene matches. The CDR3 totals 16 residues. The CDR3 spells CASSPTSGIRTDTQYF. The CDR3 nucleotides are TGTGCCAGCAGCCCAACTAGCGGGATACGCACAGATACGCAGTATTTT.

As to this clone: Sequence at one end of the junction differs from germline and may be a read error. Here the CDR3 reads CASSLGGSSGRAIRNEQFF. The CDR3 DNA is TGTGCTAGCAGCTTAGGAGGGAGTAGCGGGAGGGCCATAAGGAATGAGCAGTTCTTC. The chain has TRBV7-7 and TRBJ2-1; the match to TRBD2 covers 11 bases. Germline V lookup: CDR1 SSHAT, CDR2 FNYEAQ (reference sequence). CDR3 length: 19 amino acids.

J is TRBJ2-2 and V is TRBV5-1; TRBD1 matches at 9 bases. The CDR3 contains 15 residues. V was pared by 5 bases and J by 7 bases, with 9 bases of the junction left unmatched. Germline-derived CDR1 and CDR2 are SGHRS and YFSETQ. The CDR3 spells CASRTGGEVDGELFF. In nucleotides, the CDR3 is TGCGCCAGCAGGACAGGGGGAGAGGTGGACGGGGAGCTGTTTTTT.

This clone came up once. This chain uses TRBV6-1 with TRBJ1-2, with a weak D call TRBD1 (5 bases). Trimming left V 4 bases short and J 1 base short, with 10 bases between. The CDR3 covers 14 residues. In germline, CDR1 is MNHNS, CDR2 SASEGT. The CDR3 loop is CASSVGVNNYGYTF. In nucleotides, the CDR3 is TGTGCCAGCAGTGTAGGGGTTAATAACTATGGCTACACCTTC.

J is TRBJ2-7 and V is TRBV5-1; possible D gene TRBD2, 6 bases. Germline CDR1 SGHRS, CDR2 YFSETQ. This CDR3 contains 14 residues. Trimming shortened V by 0 bases and J by 1 base, and 8 bases separated the two germline ends. The chain's CDR3 is CASSLGGVSYEQYF. The CDR3 nucleotides read TGCGCCAGCAGCTTGGGCGGGGTATCCTACGAGCAGTACTTC.

This CDR3 is CASRRPGQVNTEAFF. Here the CDR3 DNA reads TGTGCCAGCAGACGCCCAGGACAGGTGAACACTGAAGCTTTCTTT. The chain links TRBV6-5 to TRBJ1-1; the match to TRBD1 covers 7 bases. CDR3 length: 15 amino acids. The V gene end was trimmed by 6 bases and the J gene end by 0 bases; junction bases not matched to a gene: 7. Germline V gene sequence: CDR1 MNHEY, CDR2 SVGAGI.

The rearrangement uses TRBV19 and TRBJ2-2, with a tentative D call TRBD1 (5 bases). CDR1 and CDR2 (germline): LNHDA, SQIVND (reference sequence). The CDR3 loop spans 15 amino acids. Trimming removed 7 bases from V and 3 bases from J, with 15 bases in between. In DNA, the CDR3 is TGTGCCAGTAAGCAGGGCGTTTGGGACACCGGGGAGCTGTTTTTT. Protein: CASKQGVWDTGELFF.

The chain is built from TRBV10-3 and TRBJ2-7; weak D call: TRBD2 (6 bases). Deletions cut 10 bases from V and 1 base from J, with 17 bases between. CDR3 length equals 14 residues. Germline CDR1 is ENHRY and CDR2 is SYGVKD. CDR3 amino acids: CATVGERASYEQYF. The CDR3 DNA follows: TGTGCCACCGTCGGGGAGCGGGCTTCCTACGAGCAGTACTTC.

The rearrangement uses TRBV4-2 and TRBJ2-1; D is unresolved. This CDR3 has 15 amino acids. Between the trimmed V and J ends, which lost 0 bases and 0 bases, there was a span of 6 bases. Per the germline V gene, CDR1 is LGHNA and CDR2 is YNFKEQ. In DNA form, the CDR3 reads TGTGCCAGCAGCCAAGACTTTAGCTCCTACAATGAGCAGTTCTTC. Its translation is CASSQDFSSYNEQFF.